This T cell receptor beta chain was retrieved from a study of response to subunit inactivated influenza vaccine. Trimming took 5 bases from V and 11 from J, leaving 16 bases between them. The CDR3 sequence is 14 residues long. TCRdb called the RT-PCR reads again in MiXCR, with one record for every CDR3 protein. The data show about 620,000 distinct CDR3 sequences, about 11% seen once. A further study also used this sample, focusing on T cells expressing NK-cell markers. According to that study: Libraries used 5'RACE template switching adding universal primer site and UMIs. The sequencing cohort of eight donors included seven HCMV-seropositive individuals and one seronegative individual.

This clonotype was sampled from a man aged 45-65 years who received an inactivated influenza vaccine. The chain uses TRBV12-3 or TRBV12-4 and TRBJ1-6; no clear D. The input for sequencing was PBMCs from blood, taken on the day of vaccination. The CDR3 DNA follows: TGTGCCAGCAGTACCGCAGCCACGACTCCACCCCTCCACTTT. This gives the protein CASSTAATTPPLHF.